What follows are 5 T cell receptor beta chains derived from one specimen sequenced in a study of CD8 T cells in ankylosing spondylitis. TCRdb passed the 5' RACE reads through MiXCR, listing each CDR3 protein once. The sample lists about 540,000 distinct CDR3 sequences; approximately 11% were seen once. Findings of the study overall: Within ankylosing spondylitis blood, a TCR beta motif made up of eight or nine highly homologous variants appeared to be characteristic.

Their cognate antigens are unknown. The sample comprised blood, either unsorted or a sorted T cell fraction (not recorded which). The receptors derive from a male donor with ankylosing spondylitis.

The J gene is TRBJ1-2, the V gene TRBV27, with TRBD1 identical over 7 bases. CDR3 length: 13 amino acids. Trimming cost V 5 bases and J 2 bases; bases outside gene matches: 2. The V gene's germline CDR1 is MNHEY and CDR2 SMNVEV (reference sequence). The CDR3 DNA reads TGTGCCAGCAGTGGGACAGACAACTATGGCTACACCTTC. Translated, it gives CASSGTDNYGYTF.

There are many counts of this clonotype. V usage is TRBV4-2 and J usage is TRBJ1-2; D unresolved. The CDR3 has 16 amino acids. CDR1 and CDR2 from the germline V gene are LGHNA and YNFKEQ. Deletions cut 1 base from V and 8 bases from J, with 20 bases between. This chain's CDR3 is CASSQVSSLTAWGYTF. The CDR3 region has the DNA TGTGCCAGCAGCCAAGTTTCGTCCCTGACCGCTTGGGGCTACACCTTC.

The chain employs TRBV11-1 and TRBJ2-1; 16 bases fit TRBD2. In germline, CDR1 is SGHAT, CDR2 FQDESV (reference sequence). CDR3 size: 19 residues. V lost 4 bases and J lost 5; bases outside the gene matches: 11. The CDR3: CASSSGLAGGLGPNNEQFF. The DNA for the CDR3 is TGTGCCAGCAGCTCGGGACTAGCGGGAGGGCTAGGCCCAAACAATGAGCAGTTCTTC.

The gene calls are TRBV7-2 and TRBJ2-7; TRBD2 matches at 8 bases. Germline V gives CDR1 SGHTA, CDR2 FQGNSA. With V trimmed by 5 bases and J by 4 bases, 7 bases remained unmatched. This CDR3 is built from 14 residues. The CDR3 DNA reads as TGTGCCAGCAGCCCCCCTAGCGGGTCTTACGAGCAGTACTTC. This sequence encodes CASSPPSGSYEQYF.

This clonotype was counted a few times. J is TRBJ1-5 and V is TRBV20-1; a possible D gene is TRBD1 (6 bases). The V end was cut by 5 bases, the J end by 3 bases, with 17 bases between. CDR3 size: 15 residues. Looked up from germline, CDR1 is DFQATT and CDR2 is SNEGSKA (reference sequence). The CDR3 loop is CSAAPGQGTNQPQHF. CDR3 coding DNA: TGCAGTGCTGCCCCGGGGCAGGGGACCAATCAGCCCCAGCATTTT.